This TCR beta chain was recorded in a study of blood T cell repertoires in COVID-19. Germline V gives CDR1 KGHSH, CDR2 LQKENI. Deletions cut 3 bases from V and 3 bases from J, with 8 bases between. The CDR3 consists of 13 residues. TCRdb's copy holds only in-frame clones and misses some; the assay was immunoSEQ multiplex PCR. The sample has a few hundred thousand clones, 70% to 90% seen once. This TCR was recovered from a woman aged 70 to 79 with active or convalescent COVID-19. Specimen: peripheral blood. This chain joins TRBV18 and TRBJ1-2; D gene ambiguous. The CDR3 coding sequence is TGTGCCAGCTCACCGAGACTAGACTATGGCTACACCTTC. Encoded protein: CASSPRLDYGYTF.